The present TCR beta chain was sequenced within a study of blood T cell repertoires in COVID-19. Study in general: Samples came from the United States, Italy and Spain, spanning acute and convalescent COVID-19. In each case, the material was cDNA or gDNA derived from T cells, B-cell-depleted T cells, or PBMCs.

It was during active infection that Seattle patients were enrolled and then longitudinally followed. V dropped 4 bases and J dropped 7; count of bases not matched to a gene: 10. The CDR3 loop spans 16 amino acids. Germline V CDR1 and CDR2: SGDLS, YYNGEE. In the study's own analysis: From reference gene primer amplification, estimates of nucleated cell counts were derived. Sequenced by immunoSEQ multiplex PCR; TCRdb stores in-frame clones only, minus some. For V, J and clone size, that table is used; D and trimming come from the DNA. The data hold 300,000 to 350,000 clones, with around 89% observed a single time.

Sequencing was performed on peripheral blood. J is TRBJ2-2 and V is TRBV9; 10 bases fit TRBD1. The source is a woman between 40 and 50 years old with COVID-19, enrolled during active disease. The CDR3 DNA reads as TGTGCCAGCAGCCCAAGGCCCGGGACAGGGGTCGGGGAGCTGTTTTTT. It specifies CASSPRPGTGVGELFF.